Shown below are 25 T cell receptor beta chains from a single sample sequenced in a study of vaccination effects on CD4 cells after COVID-19. The authors isolated CD4+ T cells after around 11 days of culture. Their antigens are not known. Measured with immunoSEQ multiplex PCR; TCRdb has only the in-frame clones, and not every one. Seen here are 40,000 or so clones, around 80% observed once, and the top ten hold approximately 3%. Sequencing used CD4+ T cells from PBMCs cultured without peptide, obtained before COVID-19 vaccination. Receptors originate from a human donor who received a COVID-19 vaccine.

V and J are TRBV18 and TRBJ2-1, with 11 bases identical to TRBD1. After removal of 6 bases from V and 8 bases from J, the junction contained 6 bases not matched to a gene. The CDR3 loop spans 14 amino acids. Per germline, CDR1 KGHSH and CDR2 LQKENI. CDR3 DNA: TGTGCCAGCTCTCCCGGGACAGGGGGAGATGAGCAGTTCTTC. It yields the protein CASSPGTGGDEQFF.

This chain joins TRBV11-1 and TRBJ1-6, with TRBD1 matching over 9 bases. Germline loops: CDR1 SGHAT, CDR2 FQDESV (reference sequence). This CDR3 is 14 amino acids long. The ends lost 5 bases at V and 10 bases at J; junction bases unmatched: 6. CDR3 sequence reads: CASSPGQGPSPLHF. The DNA of the CDR3 is TGTGCCAGCAGCCCGGGACAGGGTCCCTCACCCCTCCACTTT.

V and J are TRBV28 and TRBJ2-2, with 8 nucleotides matching TRBD1. The CDR3 runs to 19 residues. Germline trimming cut 6 bases from V and 6 bases from J; bases unmatched to any gene: 21. Germline V gene data show CDR1 as MDHEN and CDR2 as SYDVKM. The CDR3 loop is CASSLGVDRGSNNAGELFF. In DNA form, the CDR3 reads TGTGCCAGCAGCCTGGGCGTAGACAGGGGATCCAACAACGCCGGGGAGCTGTTTTTT.

CDR3 sequence reads: CASSLVPGVNTEAFF. The CDR3 DNA reads TGTGCCAGCAGCTTAGTGCCGGGGGTTAACACTGAAGCTTTCTTT. V gene TRBV7-6 combines with J gene TRBJ1-1; a weak D match, TRBD1 (5 bases). Trimming cost V 1 base and J 2 bases, with 11 bases left between them. The CDR3 length is 15 residues. The germline CDR1 and CDR2 sequences are SGHVS and FNYEAQ.

The V and J genes are TRBV6-6 and TRBJ2-3, with D perhaps matching TRBD2 (6 bases). The CDR3 has 14 residues. V was shortened by 0 bases and J by 3 bases, with 7 bases between the two germline ends. Germline V lookup: CDR1 MNHNY, CDR2 SVGAGI (reference sequence). CDR3 in amino acids: CASSYSRGTDTQYF. The CDR3 DNA reads TGTGCCAGCAGTTACTCCCGGGGGACAGATACGCAGTATTTT.

The chain carries TRBV27 and TRBJ1-4; 9 bases match TRBD1. Trimming cost V 3 bases and J 11 bases; bases outside gene matches: 7. CDR1 and CDR2 from the germline V gene are MNHEY and SMNVEV (reference sequence). The CDR3 is 14 residues long. CDR3 in DNA: TGTGCCAGCAGTTTGTCACAGGGGGCTTTGAAACTGTTTTTT. This translates into CASSLSQGALKLFF.

This rearrangement joins TRBV19 to TRBJ2-3; 11 bases map to TRBD1. The CDR3 runs 15 residues. CDR1 LNHDA and CDR2 SQIVND come from the germline V gene (reference sequence). Trimming at V came to 10 bases and at J to 4 bases, leaving 10 bases not matched to a gene. Written as DNA, the CDR3 is TGTGCCACCACGGACAGGGGGCGCGATGCAGATACGCAGTATTTT. Protein: CATTDRGRDADTQYF.

This clone has just a few counts. The V call is TRBV30, the J call TRBJ1-2; D perhaps matches TRBD1 (6 bases). Germline CDR1 and CDR2: GTSNPN and SVGIG (reference sequence). The CDR3 spans 15 residues. Deletions cut 6 bases from V and 4 bases from J, with 21 bases between. Here the CDR3 reads CACSRNRVSVYGYTF. The CDR3 nucleotides are TGTGCCTGTTCCAGAAACAGGGTATCGGTCTATGGCTACACCTTC.

This chain connects TRBV19 to TRBJ1-5; D gene unclear. With 6 bases removed from V and 2 bases from J, the gap between germline ends came to 8 bases. Germline assignment: CDR1 LNHDA and CDR2 SQIVND (reference sequence). CDR3 length: 13 residues. The CDR3 region is CASRNAGNQPQHF. The CDR3 DNA sequence: TGTGCCAGTAGGAACGCTGGCAATCAGCCCCAGCATTTT. Using reference TRBV19 and TRBJ1-5 for the parts outside the CDR3, the full variable domain is DGGITQSPKYLFRKEGQNVTLSCEQNLNHDAMYWYRQDPGQGLRLIYYSQIVNDFQKGDIAEGYSVSREKKESFPLTVTSAQKNPTAFYLCASRNAGNQPQHFGDGTRLSIL.

The chain employs TRBV30 and TRBJ1-2, with D perhaps TRBD1 (5 bases). Germline V gene data show CDR1 as GTSNPN and CDR2 as SVGIG (reference sequence). The V end lost 0 bases, the J end lost 6 bases, and 14 bases lay between the germline ends. CDR3 length: 14 amino acids. The DNA of the CDR3 is TGTGCCTGGAGTGTACGGTCTCTAGGGGATGGCTACACCTTC. Its translation: CAWSVRSLGDGYTF.

The chain uses TRBV6-5 and TRBJ2-3; D call uncertain. Trimming shortened V by 4 bases and J by 4 bases, and 9 bases separated the two germline ends. CDR1 and CDR2 from the germline V gene are MNHEY and SVGAGI. The CDR3 has 13 amino acids. The chain's CDR3 is CASSSLWADTQYF. Here the CDR3 DNA reads TGTGCCAGCAGTTCGTTGTGGGCAGATACGCAGTATTTT.

The chain is built from TRBV21-1 and TRBJ1-6. TRBV21-1 counts as a pseudogene. This CDR3 comprises 17 residues. The CDR3 reads CASSAPPSSYYNSPLHF. DNA for the CDR3: TGTGCCAGCAGCGCACCACCAAGCAGTTACTATAATTCACCCCTCCACTTT.

The chain links TRBV10-2 to TRBJ2-5; D is uncertain. The germline V gene has CDR1 WSHSY and CDR2 SAAADI. The CDR3 runs 14 residues. The V end was cut by 3 bases, the J end by 2 bases, with 10 bases between. CDR3: CASSDLMAQETQYF. For the CDR3, the DNA is TGCGCCAGCAGTGATTTGATGGCACAAGAGACCCAGTACTTC.

This rearrangement joins TRBV6-2 or TRBV6-3 to TRBJ1-1; 7 bases agree with TRBD1. The CDR3 contains 18 residues. CDR1 is MNHEY and CDR2 is SVGEGT in the germline V gene. V was pared by 0 bases and J by 4 bases, with 14 bases of the junction left unmatched. The CDR3 here is CASSYSRLTGKEGTEAFF. For the CDR3, the DNA is TGTGCCAGCAGTTACTCGAGGTTGACAGGGAAGGAGGGCACTGAAGCTTTCTTT.

This chain joins TRBV4-3 and TRBJ1-4; no definite D call. The germline CDR1 and CDR2 sequences are LGHNA and YSLEER. The CDR3 is made up of 14 amino acids. V was pared by 0 bases and J by 8 bases, with 10 bases between. The CDR3 region is CASSQEGNREKLFF. CDR3 in DNA: TGCGCCAGCAGCCAAGAAGGGAATCGGGAAAAACTGTTTTTT.

V gene TRBV5-6 combines with J gene TRBJ1-5; 8 nucleotides align to TRBD1. V was clipped by 1 base and J by 2 bases; unmatched bases: 2. The CDR3 runs 15 residues. Germline V lookup: CDR1 SGHDT, CDR2 YYEEEE. DNA of the CDR3: TGTGCCAGCAGCTTGATGACAGGGGGCAATCAGCCCCAGCATTTT. Amino acid sequence: CASSLMTGGNQPQHF.

The rearrangement links TRBV7-2 to TRBJ1-2; D is unresolved. V was clipped by 1 base and J by 8 bases, with 20 bases between them. The CDR3 runs to 16 residues. CDR1 is SGHTA, CDR2 FQGNSA, per germline. The CDR3 sequence: CASSLGAGWTEGGYTF. The CDR3 region has the DNA TGTGCCAGCAGCTTAGGGGCGGGGTGGACTGAAGGGGGCTACACCTTC.

J is TRBJ1-5 and V is TRBV2, with no clear D. This CDR3 region has 14 residues. Trimming shortened V by 1 base and J by 5 bases, and 9 bases separated the two germline ends. Germline V gives CDR1 SNHLY, CDR2 FYNNEI. CDR3 coding DNA: TGTGCCAGCAGTGAAGACAGCTCCTATCAGCCCCAGCATTTT. This gives the protein CASSEDSSYQPQHF.

This clone has just one count. The chain couples TRBV15 to TRBJ1-3, with D possibly TRBD1 on 5 matching bases. The length of the CDR3 is 16 residues. The germline V gene has CDR1 LNHNV and CDR2 YYDKDF (reference sequence). V shed 0 bases and J shed 2 bases, with 11 bases lying between them. The CDR3 region has the DNA TGTGCCACCAGCAGAGATCAGGTACAGGCTGGAAACACCATATATTTT. As protein: CATSRDQVQAGNTIYF.

This chain uses TRBV30 with TRBJ1-4, with TRBD1 matching 9 bases. The CDR3 is 15 residues long. V lost 3 bases, J lost 3 bases, and 5 bases stayed unmatched. Germline V CDR1 and CDR2: GTSNPN, SVGIG (reference sequence). As DNA, the CDR3 is TGTGCCTGGAGAAGAAACAGGGGGCCTAATGAAAAACTGTTTTTT. This translates into CAWRRNRGPNEKLFF.

This clone occurred a few times. V gene TRBV6-5 combines with J gene TRBJ2-2; D remains ambiguous. Germline-derived CDR1 and CDR2 are MNHEY and SVGAGI. V lost 4 bases and J 9 bases, leaving 9 bases between the germline ends. The CDR3 totals 12 residues. In DNA form, the CDR3 reads TGTGCCAGCAGTTCCCTGCTACGGGAGCTGTTTTTT. Protein product: CASSSLLRELFF.

CDR3 nucleotide sequence: TGCGCCAGCAGCTTCCAGGACAAAATCACAGATACGCAGTATTTT. Translating it yields CASSFQDKITDTQYF. V gene TRBV5-1 combines with J gene TRBJ2-3; D is possibly TRBD1 (5 bases). Trimming took off 2 bases at V and 2 bases at J, with 12 bases between the two ends. From germline, CDR1 is SGHRS and CDR2 YFSETQ. The CDR3 runs 15 residues.

This clone was found a few times. The V gene is TRBV5-1, the J gene TRBJ1-1, with unresolved D. The CDR3 extends over 13 amino acids. Trimming removed 9 bases from V and 1 base from J, with 13 bases in between. Germline loops: CDR1 SGHRS, CDR2 YFSETQ. The CDR3, as DNA: TGCGCCACCAGATTAGGGCCGAACACTGAAGCTTTCTTT. Its protein product is CATRLGPNTEAFF.

The chain combines TRBV12-5 with TRBJ2-1; no definite D call. The CDR3 consists of 12 residues. V lost 2 bases and J lost 7, with 6 bases in between. Germline V lookup: CDR1 LGHNT, CDR2 FRNRAP. This chain's CDR3 is CASGLLGNEQFF. CDR3 bases: TGTGCTAGTGGTTTGTTGGGAAATGAGCAGTTCTTC.

V usage is TRBV7-3 and J usage is TRBJ1-1; weak D call: TRBD1 (5 bases). Trimming cost V 4 bases and J 7 bases, with 13 bases left between them. Germline V gene lookup returns CDR1 SGHTA and CDR2 FQGTGA. The CDR3 consists of 13 residues. CDR3 coding DNA: TGTGCCAGCAGCTCAGACAGCGGCGGTGAAGCTTTCTTT. Translation: CASSSDSGGEAFF.